This TCR beta chain came from a study of blood T cells in healthy people across ages. A second PCR, run for roughly 7 to 12 cycles, used a sample-barcoded 5' primer plus a J-beta primer mix. Each cDNA molecule was tagged by a template-switch adaptor with 12 random nucleotides. From the 5' RACE reads, TCRdb called clonotypes with MiXCR, one entry per CDR3 protein. The table lists 1.8 million or so distinct CDR3 sequences, about 39% of them singletons. In this sample, this clonotype turned up a few times. This CDR3 has 14 amino acids. Germline loops: CDR1 MGHDK, CDR2 SYGVNS. The clonotype comes from a human donor in good health. The chain is built from TRBV25-1 and TRBJ2-7; D remains ambiguous. The better agreement between TRBJ2-5 and the DNA end casts doubt on the J call. Sample: blood. CDR3 protein: CASSEFGVKETQYF. The CDR3 region has the DNA TGTGCCAGCAGTGAATTCGGCGTTAAAGAGACCCAGTACTTC.